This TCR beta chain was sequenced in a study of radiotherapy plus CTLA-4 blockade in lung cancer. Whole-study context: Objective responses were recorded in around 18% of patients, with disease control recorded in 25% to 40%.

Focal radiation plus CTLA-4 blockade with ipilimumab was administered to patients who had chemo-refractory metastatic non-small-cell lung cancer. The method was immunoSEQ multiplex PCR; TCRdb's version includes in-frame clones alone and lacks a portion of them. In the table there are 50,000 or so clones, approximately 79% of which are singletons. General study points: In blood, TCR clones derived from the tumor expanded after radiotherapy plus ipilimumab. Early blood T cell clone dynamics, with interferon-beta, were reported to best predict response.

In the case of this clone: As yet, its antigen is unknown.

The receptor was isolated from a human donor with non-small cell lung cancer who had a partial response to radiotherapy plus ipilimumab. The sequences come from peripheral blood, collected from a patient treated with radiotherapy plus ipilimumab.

The CDR3 nucleotides read TGTGCCAGCAGCAAAGGGGGACAGGGGCTATACGAGCAGTACTTC. It is translated as CASSKGGQGLYEQYF. This chain links TRBV21-1 with TRBJ2-7; the listed D gene, TRBD1, was not tested against the DNA. TRBV21-1 has pseudogene status. The CDR3 is made up of 15 amino acids.